This T cell receptor beta chain derives from a study of blood T cell repertoires in COVID-19. TCRdb's table, derived via immunoSEQ multiplex PCR, lists solely in-frame clones and lacks some. The data show 330,000 or so clones, over 75% seen once. Germline lookup yields CDR1 MNHEY and CDR2 SMNVEV (reference sequence). Trimming shortened V by 3 bases and J by 5 bases, and 12 bases separated the two germline ends. The CDR3 runs 14 residues. In terms of age and location, participants ranged from roughly 18 to 95 years and lived in about 25 US areas. This receptor was identified in a woman between 25 and 40 years old who had recovered from COVID-19. The chain links TRBV27 to TRBJ2-3; maybe TRBD2 (5 bases). The sequencing sample was made of PBMCs or T cells enriched from blood (not recorded which). In DNA, the CDR3 is TGTGCCAGCAGTTTCGGTGGGAGTCAAGATACGCAGTATTTT. It yields the protein CASSFGGSQDTQYF.